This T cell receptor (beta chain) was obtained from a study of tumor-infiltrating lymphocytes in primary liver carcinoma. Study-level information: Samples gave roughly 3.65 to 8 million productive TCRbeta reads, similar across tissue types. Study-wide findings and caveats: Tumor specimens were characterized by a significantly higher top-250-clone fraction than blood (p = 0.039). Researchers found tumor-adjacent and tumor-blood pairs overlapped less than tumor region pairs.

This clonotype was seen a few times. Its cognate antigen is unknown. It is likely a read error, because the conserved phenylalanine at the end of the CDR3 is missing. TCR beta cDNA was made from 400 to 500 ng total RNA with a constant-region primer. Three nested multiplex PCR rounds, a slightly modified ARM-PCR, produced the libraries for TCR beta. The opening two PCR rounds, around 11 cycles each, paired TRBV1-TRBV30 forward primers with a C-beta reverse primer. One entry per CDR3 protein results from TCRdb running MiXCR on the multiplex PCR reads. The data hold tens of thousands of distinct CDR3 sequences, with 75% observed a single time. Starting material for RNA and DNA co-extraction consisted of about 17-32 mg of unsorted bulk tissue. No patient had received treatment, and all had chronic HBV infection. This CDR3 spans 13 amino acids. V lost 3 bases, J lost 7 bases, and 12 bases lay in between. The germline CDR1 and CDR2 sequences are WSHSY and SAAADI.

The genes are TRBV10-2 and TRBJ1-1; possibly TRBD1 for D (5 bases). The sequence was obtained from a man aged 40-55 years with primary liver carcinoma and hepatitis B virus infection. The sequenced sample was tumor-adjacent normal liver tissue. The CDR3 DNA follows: TGCGCCAGCAGTGAAGTAGAAGACAGTGAAGCTTTCTCT. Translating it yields CASSEVEDSEAFS.